The subject of this entry is one T cell receptor (beta chain). Its cognate antigen is unknown. These data come from a study of cytomegalovirus exposure and HLA in healthy donors. Notes on the study in general: TCR beta chains numbering about 160 were designated cytomegalovirus-associated. In vitro data verified a few CMV-associated chains as specific for CMV antigens.

The germline V gene has CDR1 SGDLS and CDR2 YYNGEE. With 0 bases clipped from V and 4 bases from J, the junction kept 6 bases outside the gene matches. CDR3 length: 18 amino acids. Assay: immunoSEQ multiplex PCR; the TCRdb copy retains only in-frame clones and omits some. The sample contains 150,000 to 200,000 clones, 85% of which appear only once. This TCR came from a man between 18 and 35 years old in good health and CMV-seropositive. The chain joins TRBV9 to TRBJ2-2, with TRBD2 identical over 13 bases. The sample was PBMCs. CDR3 loop: CASSVAGTSGASTGELFF. The CDR3 nucleotides are TGTGCCAGCAGCGTAGCTGGGACTAGCGGGGCCTCCACCGGGGAGCTGTTTTTT. Variable domain in full (rest from reference TRBV9 and TRBJ2-2): DSGVTQTPKHLITATGQRVTLRCSPRSGDLSVYWYQQSLDQGLQFLIQYYNGEERAKGNILERFSAQQFPDLHSELNLSSLELGDSALYFCASSVAGTSGASTGELFFGEGSRLTVL.